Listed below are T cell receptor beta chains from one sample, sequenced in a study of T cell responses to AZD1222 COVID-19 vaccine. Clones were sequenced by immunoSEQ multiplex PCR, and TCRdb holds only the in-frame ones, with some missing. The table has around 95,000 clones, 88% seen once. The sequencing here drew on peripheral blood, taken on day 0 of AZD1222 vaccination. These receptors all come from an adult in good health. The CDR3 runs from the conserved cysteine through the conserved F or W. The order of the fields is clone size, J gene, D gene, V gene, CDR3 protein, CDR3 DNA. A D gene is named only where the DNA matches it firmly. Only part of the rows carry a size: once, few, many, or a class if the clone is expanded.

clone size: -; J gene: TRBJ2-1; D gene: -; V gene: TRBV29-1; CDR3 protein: CSVEAIAPNTYNEQFF; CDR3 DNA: TGCAGCGTTGAAGCCATAGCCCCAAATACATACAATGAGCAGTTCTTC
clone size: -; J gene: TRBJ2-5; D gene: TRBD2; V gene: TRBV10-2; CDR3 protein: CASKLSGRETQYF; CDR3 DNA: TGCGCCAGCAAGCTTAGCGGGAGAGAGACCCAGTACTTC
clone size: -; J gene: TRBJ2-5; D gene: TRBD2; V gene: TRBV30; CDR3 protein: CAWSVRRTSGSAETQYF; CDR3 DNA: TGTGCCTGGAGTGTACGGCGGACTAGCGGGAGTGCAGAGACCCAGTACTTC
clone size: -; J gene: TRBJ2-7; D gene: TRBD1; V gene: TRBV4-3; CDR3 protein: CASSQDPRGSLEQYF; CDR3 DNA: TGCGCCAGCAGCCAAGATCCCAGGGGGTCTTTGGAGCAGTACTTC
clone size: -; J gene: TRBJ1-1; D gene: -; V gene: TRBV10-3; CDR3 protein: CAISGGTEAFF; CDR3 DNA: TGTGCCATCAGTGGCGGCACTGAAGCTTTCTTT
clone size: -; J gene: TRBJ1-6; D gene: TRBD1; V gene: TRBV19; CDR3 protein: CASSRRDSNSPLHF; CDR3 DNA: TGTGCCAGTAGTAGACGGGACAGTAATTCACCCCTCCACTTT
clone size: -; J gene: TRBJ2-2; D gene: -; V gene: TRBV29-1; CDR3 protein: CSGRGTGELFF; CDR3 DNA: TGCAGCGGGAGGGGCACCGGGGAGCTGTTTTTT
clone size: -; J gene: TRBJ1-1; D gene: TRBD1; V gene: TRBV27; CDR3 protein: CASRSIPGQGGLNTEAFF; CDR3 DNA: TGTGCCAGCAGGAGTATACCGGGACAGGGGGGCTTGAACACTGAAGCTTTCTTT
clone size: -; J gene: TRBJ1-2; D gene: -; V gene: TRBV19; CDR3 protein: CASSKTEAYGYTF; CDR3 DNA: TGTGCCAGTAGTAAGACAGAAGCCTATGGCTACACCTTC
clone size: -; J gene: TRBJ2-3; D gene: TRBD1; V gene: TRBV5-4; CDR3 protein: CASSLPGQGTDTQYF; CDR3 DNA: TGTGCCAGCAGCCTACCGGGACAGGGCACAGATACGCAGTATTTT
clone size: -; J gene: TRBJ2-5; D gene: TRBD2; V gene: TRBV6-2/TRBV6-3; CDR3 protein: CASSWTSRDQETQYF; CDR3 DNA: TGTGCCAGCAGTTGGACTAGCAGGGACCAAGAGACCCAGTACTTC
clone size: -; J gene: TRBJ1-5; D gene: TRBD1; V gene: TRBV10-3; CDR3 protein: CAISARTGGNQPQHF; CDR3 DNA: TGTGCCATCAGTGCTAGGACAGGGGGCAATCAGCCCCAGCATTTT
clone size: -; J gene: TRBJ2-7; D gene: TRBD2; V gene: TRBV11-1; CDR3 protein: CASSLAAGVYEQYF; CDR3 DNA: TGTGCCAGCAGCTTAGCAGCGGGAGTTTACGAGCAGTACTTC
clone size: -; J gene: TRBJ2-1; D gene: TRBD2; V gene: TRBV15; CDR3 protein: CATSPFSGRHDEQFF; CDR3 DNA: TGTGCCACCAGCCCTTTTAGCGGGAGGCACGATGAGCAGTTCTTC
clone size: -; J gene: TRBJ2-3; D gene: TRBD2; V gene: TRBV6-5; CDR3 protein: CASSYGLDGTDTQYF; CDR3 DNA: TGTGCCAGCAGTTACGGACTAGACGGCACAGATACGCAGTATTTT
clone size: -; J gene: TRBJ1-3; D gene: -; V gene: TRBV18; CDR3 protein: CASSPLRVPGNTIYF; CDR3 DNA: TGTGCCAGCTCACCACTCCGGGTTCCTGGAAACACCATATATTTT
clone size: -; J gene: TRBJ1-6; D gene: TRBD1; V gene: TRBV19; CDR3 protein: CASSIQGAPSPLHF; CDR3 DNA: TGTGCCAGTAGTATACAGGGGGCGCCTTCACCCCTCCACTTT
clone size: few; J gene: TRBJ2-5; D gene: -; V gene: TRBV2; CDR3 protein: CASSATGPSETQYF; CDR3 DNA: TGTGCCAGCAGTGCGACCGGGCCGTCAGAGACCCAGTACTTC
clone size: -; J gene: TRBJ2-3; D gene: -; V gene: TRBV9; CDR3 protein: CASAITSDSRTDTQYF; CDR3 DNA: TGTGCCAGCGCCATTACATCTGACTCACGTACAGATACGCAGTATTTT
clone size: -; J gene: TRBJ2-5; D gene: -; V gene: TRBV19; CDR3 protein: CASSIVGRDLETQYF; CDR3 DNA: TGTGCCAGTAGTATAGTTGGCAGGGATCTCGAGACCCAGTACTTC
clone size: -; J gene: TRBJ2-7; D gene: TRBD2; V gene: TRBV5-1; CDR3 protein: CASSPGLAGSYEQYF; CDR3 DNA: TGCGCCAGCAGCCCCGGACTAGCGGGGTCCTACGAGCAGTACTTC
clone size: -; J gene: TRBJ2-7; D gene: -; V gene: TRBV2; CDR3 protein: CASSEALGSDPGTKHPLEQYF; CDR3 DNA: TGTGCCAGCAGTGAAGCGCTTGGCTCGGACCCAGGGACAAAACACCCTCTCGAGCAGTACTTC
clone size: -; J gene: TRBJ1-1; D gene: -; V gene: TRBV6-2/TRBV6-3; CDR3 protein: CASSPQTGRMNTEAFF; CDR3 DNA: TGTGCCAGCAGTCCCCAAACTGGACGAATGAACACTGAAGCTTTCTTT
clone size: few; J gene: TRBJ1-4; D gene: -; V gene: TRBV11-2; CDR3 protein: CASSLDPAGLRLSKNEKLFF; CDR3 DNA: TGTGCCAGCAGCTTAGATCCGGCAGGGCTCCGACTTAGTAAGAATGAAAAACTGTTTTTT
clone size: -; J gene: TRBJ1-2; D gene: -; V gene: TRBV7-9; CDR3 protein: CASSLETRAGGYTF; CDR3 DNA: TGTGCCAGCAGCTTAGAAACCAGGGCGGGTGGCTACACCTTC
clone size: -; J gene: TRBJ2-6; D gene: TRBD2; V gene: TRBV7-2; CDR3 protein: CASRRLAADSGANVLTF; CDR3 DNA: TGTGCCAGCCGGAGACTAGCGGCCGACTCTGGGGCCAACGTCCTGACTTTC
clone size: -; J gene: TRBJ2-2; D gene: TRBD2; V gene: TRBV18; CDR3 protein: CASSRGLAGGSGELFF; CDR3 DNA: TGTGCCAGCTCACGAGGACTAGCGGGAGGTTCCGGGGAGCTGTTTTTT
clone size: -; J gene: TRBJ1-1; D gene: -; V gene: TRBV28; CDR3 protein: CASSPGRSWNTEAFF; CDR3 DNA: TGTGCCAGCAGTCCCGGACGATCTTGGAACACTGAAGCTTTCTTT
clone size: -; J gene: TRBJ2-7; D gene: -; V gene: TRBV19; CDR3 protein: CASSIVPAPSSYEQYF; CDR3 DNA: TGTGCCAGTAGTATAGTACCAGCCCCATCCTCCTACGAGCAGTACTTC
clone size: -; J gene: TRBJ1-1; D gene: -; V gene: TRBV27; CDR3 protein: CASSARQRNTEAFF; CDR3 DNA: TGTGCCAGCAGCGCGCGACAAAGGAACACTGAAGCTTTCTTT
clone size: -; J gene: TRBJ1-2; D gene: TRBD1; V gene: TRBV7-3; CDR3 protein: CASSSLARGHGYTF; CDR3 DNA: TGTGCCAGCAGTTCCCTGGCGAGGGGGCATGGCTACACCTTC
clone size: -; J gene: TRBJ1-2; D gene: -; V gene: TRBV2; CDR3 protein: CASRTGLLYGYTF; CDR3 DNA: TGTGCCAGCAGGACAGGCCTCCTCTATGGCTACACCTTC
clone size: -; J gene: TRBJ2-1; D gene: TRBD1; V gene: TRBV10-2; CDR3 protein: CASGTRGQGNYNEQFF; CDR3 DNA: TGCGCCAGCGGTACAAGGGGACAGGGGAATTACAATGAGCAGTTCTTC
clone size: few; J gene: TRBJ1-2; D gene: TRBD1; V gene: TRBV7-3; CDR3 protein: CASSLIGMGTGVIGYTF; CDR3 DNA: TGTGCCAGCAGCTTAATCGGTATGGGGACAGGGGTAATCGGCTACACCTTC
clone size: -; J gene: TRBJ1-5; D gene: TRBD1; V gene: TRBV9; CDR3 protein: CASSAGTGRNQPQHF; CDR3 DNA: TGTGCCAGCAGCGCTGGGACAGGGCGCAATCAGCCCCAGCATTTT
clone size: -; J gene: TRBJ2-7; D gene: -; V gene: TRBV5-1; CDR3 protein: CASSLAGTRYEQYF; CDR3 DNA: TGCGCCAGCAGCTTGGCGGGGACGCGGTACGAGCAGTACTTC
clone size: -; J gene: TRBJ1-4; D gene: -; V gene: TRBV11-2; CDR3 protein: CASSFGTGINEKLFF; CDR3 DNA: TGTGCCAGCAGCTTTGGCACAGGAATTAATGAAAAACTGTTTTTT
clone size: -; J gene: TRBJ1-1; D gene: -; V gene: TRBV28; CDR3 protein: CASSFLGTNTEAFF; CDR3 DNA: TGTGCCAGCAGTTTTCTGGGGACGAACACTGAAGCTTTCTTT
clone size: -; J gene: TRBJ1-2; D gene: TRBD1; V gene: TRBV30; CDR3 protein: CAWKGGANGYTF; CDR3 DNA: TGTGCCTGGAAAGGGGGCGCTAATGGCTACACCTTC
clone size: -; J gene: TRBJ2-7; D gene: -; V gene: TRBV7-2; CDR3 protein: CASSPPSLPYEQYF; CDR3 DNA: TGTGCCAGCAGCCCCCCCAGCCTACCCTACGAGCAGTACTTC
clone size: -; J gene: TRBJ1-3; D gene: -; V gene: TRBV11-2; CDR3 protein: CASSLDLGWGTGNTIYF; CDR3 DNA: TGTGCCAGCAGCTTAGATCTGGGATGGGGGACTGGAAACACCATATATTTT
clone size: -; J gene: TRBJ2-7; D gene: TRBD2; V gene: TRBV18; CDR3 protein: CASSPRGRSSYEQYF; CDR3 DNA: TGTGCCAGCTCACCACGCGGGAGGAGCTCCTACGAGCAGTACTTC
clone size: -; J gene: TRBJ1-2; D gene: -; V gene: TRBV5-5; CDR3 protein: CASSLYLLQNNYGYTF; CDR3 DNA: TGTGCCAGCAGCTTGTACCTCCTACAGAACAACTATGGCTACACCTTC
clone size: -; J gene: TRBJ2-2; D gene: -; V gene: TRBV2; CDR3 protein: CASSLKKNTGELFF; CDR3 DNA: TGTGCCAGCAGCTTGAAGAAGAACACCGGGGAGCTGTTTTTT
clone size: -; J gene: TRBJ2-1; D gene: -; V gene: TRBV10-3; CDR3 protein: CAISESGDLEQFF; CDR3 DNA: TGTGCCATCAGTGAGTCTGGGGATCTTGAGCAGTTCTTC
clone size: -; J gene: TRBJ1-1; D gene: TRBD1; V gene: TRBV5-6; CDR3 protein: CASSSLGLQGWTEAFF; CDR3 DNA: TGTGCCAGCAGCTCTTTGGGATTACAGGGGTGGACTGAAGCTTTCTTT
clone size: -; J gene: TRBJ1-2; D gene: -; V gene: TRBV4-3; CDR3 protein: CASSQVARTDYGYTF; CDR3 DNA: TGCGCCAGCAGCCAAGTGGCCAGGACTGACTATGGCTACACCTTC
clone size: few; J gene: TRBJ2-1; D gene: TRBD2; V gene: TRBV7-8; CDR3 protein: CASSLVLPAGEGNEQFF; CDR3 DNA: TGTGCCAGCAGCTTAGTTCTTCCGGCGGGAGAAGGTAATGAGCAGTTCTTC
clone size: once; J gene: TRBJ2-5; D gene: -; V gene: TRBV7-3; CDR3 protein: CASSRGNQETQYF; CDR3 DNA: TGTGCCAGCAGCCGGGGGAACCAAGAGACCCAGTACTTC
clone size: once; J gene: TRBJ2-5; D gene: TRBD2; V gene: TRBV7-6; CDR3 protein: CASSLDIAGKETQYF; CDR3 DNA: TGTGCCAGCAGCTTAGATATAGCGGGAAAGGAGACCCAGTACTTC
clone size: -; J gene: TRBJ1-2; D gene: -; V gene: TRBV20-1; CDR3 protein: CSASVLVGYGYTF; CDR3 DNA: TGCAGTGCTAGTGTACTTGTCGGCTATGGCTACACCTTC
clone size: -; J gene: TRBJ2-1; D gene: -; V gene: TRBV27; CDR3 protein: CASSPWTVTSSSYNEQFF; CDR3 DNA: TGTGCCAGCAGTCCCTGGACAGTCACATCTAGCTCCTACAATGAGCAGTTCTTC
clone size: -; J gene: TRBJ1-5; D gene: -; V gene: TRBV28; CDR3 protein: CASSIGRIGPQHF; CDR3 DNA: TGTGCCAGCAGTATTGGACGGATCGGGCCCCAGCATTTT
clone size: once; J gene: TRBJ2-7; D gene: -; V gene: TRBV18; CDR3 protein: CASSPPSPVGRESSYEQYF; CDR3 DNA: TGTGCCAGCTCACCACCGTCCCCGGTTGGCAGGGAGAGCTCCTACGAGCAGTACTTC